The 8 T cell receptor beta chains listed next were all sequenced from one sample in a study of blood T cell repertoires in COVID-19. Some clones are missing from TCRdb's copy, which holds only in-frame ones; the method was immunoSEQ multiplex PCR. The repertoire consists of roughly 310,000 clones, with about nine tenths occurring once and the leading ten covering 2.6%. The sequencing sample was made of PBMCs or T cells enriched from blood (not recorded which). The receptors were gathered from a man aged 60-69 years who had recovered from COVID-19.

The chain is built from TRBV28 and TRBJ2-4, with D tentatively TRBD2 (5 bases). This CDR3 has 13 amino acids. The V end lost 8 bases, the J end lost 0 bases, and 8 bases lay between the germline ends. The germline V gene encodes CDR1 MDHEN and CDR2 SYDVKM. CDR3 residues: CASLEVAKNIQYF. The CDR3 coding sequence is TGTGCCAGCCTGGAGGTAGCCAAAAACATTCAGTACTTC.

This clone came up once. This chain uses TRBV7-3 with TRBJ2-2; TRBD2 aligns across 8 bases. Germline-derived CDR1 and CDR2 are SGHTA and FQGTGA. V dropped 5 bases and J dropped 4; count of bases not matched to a gene: 6. The CDR3 is 15 amino acids. The CDR3 coding sequence is TGTGCCAGCAGCCACACCGGGACTAGCACCGGGGAGCTGTTTTTT. This sequence encodes CASSHTGTSTGELFF. The full variable domain, rest sourced from reference TRBV7-3 and TRBJ2-2, is GAGVSQTPSNKVTEKGKYVELRCDPISGHTALYWYRQSLGQGPEFLIYFQGTGAADDSGLPNDRFFAVRPEGSVSTLKIQRTERGDSAVYLCASSHTGTSTGELFFGEGSRLTVL.

J is TRBJ2-7 and V is TRBV7-9, with a tentative D call TRBD1 (6 bases). The CDR3 is 15 amino acids. V dropped 5 bases and J dropped 2 bases, with 16 bases sitting between them. Germline-derived CDR1 and CDR2 are SEHNR and FQNEAQ (reference sequence). CDR3 bases: TGTGCCAGCAGCGTACACCGGGACACCCCCTACGAGCAGTACTTC. This sequence encodes CASSVHRDTPYEQYF.

This rearrangement joins TRBV5-1 to TRBJ2-5; 11 nucleotides agree with TRBD2. The CDR3 spans 16 residues. CDR1 SGHRS and CDR2 YFSETQ come from the germline V gene. J lost 5 bases, V lost 4 bases, and 10 bases had no gene match. The CDR3 coding sequence is TGCGCCAGCAGCCGGGGGACTAGCGGTACCTTTGAGACCCAGTACTTC. It translates to CASSRGTSGTFETQYF.

This chain connects TRBV5-8 to TRBJ1-3; no definite D call. This CDR3 is built from 17 residues. CDR1 is SGHTS, CDR2 YDEGEE, per germline. Trimming took 5 bases from V and 0 from J, leaving 18 bases between them. The chain's CDR3 is CASRRLTLLNSGNTIYF. Here the CDR3 DNA reads TGTGCCAGCAGACGACTGACTCTCTTGAACTCTGGAAACACCATATATTTT. Complete variable domain (other parts from reference TRBV5-8 and TRBJ1-3): EAGVTQSPTHLIKTRGQQATLRCSPISGHTSVYWYQQALGLGLQFLLWYDEGEERNRGNFPPRFSGRQFPNYSSELNVNALELEDSALYLCASRRLTLLNSGNTIYFGEGSWLTVV.

This clone was observed once. This sequence joins TRBV27 and TRBJ2-7; 8 bases are a match to TRBD2. After removal of 5 bases from V and 8 bases from J, the junction contained 8 bases not matched to a gene. Germline CDR1 reads MNHEY; CDR2 reads SMNVEV (reference sequence). CDR3 length equals 13 residues. The CDR3 protein is CASSPTRLAQQYF. The CDR3 nucleotides are TGTGCCAGCAGTCCCACCCGACTAGCGCAGCAGTACTTC.

The CDR3 region has the DNA TGTGCCAGCAGTTACTCGATGGTTAGAGAGGGTAATGAGCAGTTCTTC. As protein: CASSYSMVREGNEQFF. The chain links TRBV6-5 to TRBJ2-1, with D possibly being TRBD2 (5 bases). V was pared by 0 bases and J by 7 bases, with 16 bases between. This CDR3 comprises 16 residues. Per germline, CDR1 MNHEY and CDR2 SVGAGI.

This sequence joins TRBV3-1 (or the pseudogene TRBV3-2) and TRBJ2-5, with a possible D match to TRBD2 (6 bases). This CDR3 has 14 residues. Germline CDR1 is LGHDT and CDR2 is YNNKEL (reference sequence). V lost 3 bases and J lost 1, with 9 bases in between. Written as DNA, the CDR3 is TGTGCCAGCAGCCACCGGCGGGGCCAAGAGACCCAGTACTTC. This codes for CASSHRRGQETQYF.